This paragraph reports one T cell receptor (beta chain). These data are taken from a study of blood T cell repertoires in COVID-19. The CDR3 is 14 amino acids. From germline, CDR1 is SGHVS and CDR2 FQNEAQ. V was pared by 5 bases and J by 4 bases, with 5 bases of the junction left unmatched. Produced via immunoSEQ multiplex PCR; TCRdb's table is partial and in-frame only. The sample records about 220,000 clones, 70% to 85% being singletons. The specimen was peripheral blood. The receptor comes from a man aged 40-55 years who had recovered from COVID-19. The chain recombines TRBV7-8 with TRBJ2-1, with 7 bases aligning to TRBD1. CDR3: CASSLRQGYNEQFF. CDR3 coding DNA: TGTGCCAGCAGCCTAAGACAGGGTTACAATGAGCAGTTCTTC.